The sequence of this T cell receptor beta chain was determined in a study of CD8+CD57+ T cells in acquired aplastic anemia. The CDR3 is 15 amino acids. The junction had 7 bases not matched to a gene; V was cut back by 5 bases and J by 1 base. This clonotype was recorded many times. The study profiled TCR beta VDJ and CDR3 using genomic DNA as template. Each CDR3 protein gets one entry after TCRdb re-called the reads with MiXCR. Here the sample spans some 410,000 distinct CDR3 sequences, just under 70% being singletons. Sequenced: sorted CD4+, CD8+, or CD8+CD57+ T cells (not recorded which) from PBMCs. The chain uses TRBV12-3 or TRBV12-4 and TRBJ1-1; 7 bases align to TRBD1. The receptor comes from a human donor in good health, serving as a control. CDR3 nucleotide sequence: TGTGCCAGCAGTCCGACAGGGACGGCGAACACTGAAGCTTTCTTT. This gives the protein CASSPTGTANTEAFF.